This is a list of T cell receptor beta chains from one sample in a study of response to subunit inactivated influenza vaccine. TCRdb redid the calling of the RT-PCR reads with MiXCR, one entry per CDR3 protein. The data contain about 240,000 distinct CDR3 sequences, 12% of them singletons. The material was non-naive T cells sorted from PBMCs, obtained less than 15 days before vaccination. The receptor set was obtained from a man aged 45-65 years who received an inactivated influenza vaccine. CDR3s include the opening cysteine and the closing phenylalanine or tryptophan. D genes are given only for firm matches. Not every row has a clone size; where given, it reads once, few, many or a size class.

J gene: TRBJ2-3
V gene: TRBV21-1
clone size: many
D gene: .
CDR3 DNA: TGTGCCAGCAGCAAAGAAGCAGGGCCGGGACTAGCGGGAGGGCCGGGCACAGATACGCAGTATTTT
CDR3 protein: CASSKEAGPGLAGGPGTDTQYF

J gene: TRBJ2-7
V gene: TRBV12-3/TRBV12-4
clone size: few
D gene: TRBD1
CDR3 DNA: TGTGCCAGCAGAGGGGGACAGGGAACCTCCGAGCAGTACTTC
CDR3 protein: CASRGGQGTSEQYF

J gene: TRBJ2-7
V gene: TRBV7-9
clone size: .
D gene: TRBD1
CDR3 DNA: TGTGCCAGCAGCTCGGGACAGGGGCGATTATACGAGCAGTACTTC
CDR3 protein: CASSSGQGRLYEQYF

J gene: TRBJ2-7
V gene: TRBV27
clone size: .
D gene: TRBD2
CDR3 DNA: TGTGCCAGCAGTTTTTCCGGGAGGGAGCAGTACTTC
CDR3 protein: CASSFSGREQYF

J gene: TRBJ1-4
V gene: TRBV5-5
clone size: .
D gene: .
CDR3 DNA: TGTGCCAGCAGCAGGCCGGGGCCCGGAAAACTGTTTTTT
CDR3 protein: CASSRPGPGKLFF

J gene: TRBJ2-7
V gene: TRBV20-1
clone size: .
D gene: TRBD2
CDR3 DNA: TGCAGTGCTAGAGATCGGTCGGGGCTAGCGGGGGGCAGCTCCTACGAGCAGTACTTC
CDR3 protein: CSARDRSGLAGGSSYEQYF

J gene: TRBJ2-3
V gene: TRBV14
clone size: .
D gene: TRBD2
CDR3 DNA: TGTGCCAGCAGCCAAGCCCGACTAGCGGGAGGAGACACAGATACGCAGTATTTT
CDR3 protein: CASSQARLAGGDTDTQYF

J gene: TRBJ2-1
V gene: TRBV10-2
clone size: few
D gene: .
CDR3 DNA: TGCGCCAGCAGTGAGCCCAACATGAATGAGCAGTTCTTC
CDR3 protein: CASSEPNMNEQFF

J gene: TRBJ2-3
V gene: TRBV2
clone size: few
D gene: TRBD2
CDR3 DNA: TGTGCCAGCAGGGAGGGACTAGCGGGCACAGATACGCAGTATTTT
CDR3 protein: CASREGLAGTDTQYF

J gene: TRBJ2-3
V gene: TRBV24-1
clone size: few
D gene: TRBD1
CDR3 DNA: TGTGCCACCAGTGATCGGACAGGGGGCACAGATACGCAGTATTTT
CDR3 protein: CATSDRTGGTDTQYF

J gene: TRBJ1-6
V gene: TRBV19
clone size: .
D gene: .
CDR3 DNA: TGTGCCAGTAGTCGCCGGACAGAGACACCCCTCCACTTT
CDR3 protein: CASSRRTETPLHF

J gene: TRBJ1-4
V gene: TRBV7-8
clone size: few
D gene: .
CDR3 DNA: TGTGCCAGCAGCTTAGGGGCAGGGCTGAGTGAAAAACTGTTTTTT
CDR3 protein: CASSLGAGLSEKLFF

J gene: TRBJ1-5
V gene: TRBV12-3/TRBV12-4
clone size: few
D gene: .
CDR3 DNA: TGTGCCAGCAGTTTTCTGAGCCCGAATCAGCCCCAGCATTTT
CDR3 protein: CASSFLSPNQPQHF

J gene: TRBJ2-6
V gene: TRBV4-1
clone size: .
D gene: .
CDR3 DNA: TGCGCCAGCAGCCAACCTGGTTCGGGCCGCTCTGGGGCCAACGTCCTGACTTTC
CDR3 protein: CASSQPGSGRSGANVLTF

J gene: TRBJ2-2
V gene: TRBV11-2
clone size: few
D gene: .
CDR3 DNA: TGTGCCAGCGAAGGCACCGGGGAGCTGTTTTTT
CDR3 protein: CASEGTGELFF

J gene: TRBJ2-1
V gene: TRBV10-3
clone size: .
D gene: .
CDR3 DNA: TGTGCCATCAGTGACGACCAGTCCTACAATGAGCAGTTCTTC
CDR3 protein: CAISDDQSYNEQFF

J gene: TRBJ1-5
V gene: TRBV7-2
clone size: .
D gene: .
CDR3 DNA: TGTGCCAGCAGCTCGGACCTACCCGGGAATCAGCCCCAGCATTTT
CDR3 protein: CASSSDLPGNQPQHF

J gene: TRBJ1-2
V gene: TRBV25-1
clone size: few
D gene: .
CDR3 DNA: TGTGCCAGCAGTGGAAGTTTTCTTTATGGCTACACCTTC
CDR3 protein: CASSGSFLYGYTF

J gene: TRBJ2-7
V gene: TRBV6-1
clone size: .
D gene: TRBD1
CDR3 DNA: TGTGCCAGCAGACCGGGACAGGGGTTCCGGGGGCAGTACTTC
CDR3 protein: CASRPGQGFRGQYF

J gene: TRBJ1-1
V gene: TRBV12-5
clone size: few
D gene: TRBD1
CDR3 DNA: TGTGCTAGTGGTTCTGTGTGGACAGGGTCTTCCTCAGCTTTCTTT
CDR3 protein: CASGSVWTGSSSAFF

J gene: TRBJ2-7
V gene: TRBV10-3
clone size: many
D gene: TRBD1
CDR3 DNA: TGTGCCATCAGTGAGTACGGACAGGGGTCCTACGAGCAGTACTTC
CDR3 protein: CAISEYGQGSYEQYF

J gene: TRBJ1-2
V gene: TRBV7-2
clone size: few
D gene: .
CDR3 DNA: TGTGCCAGCAGCTGGGACCTCCGAGCTAACTATGGCTACACCTTC
CDR3 protein: CASSWDLRANYGYTF

J gene: TRBJ2-1
V gene: TRBV15
clone size: many
D gene: TRBD2
CDR3 DNA: TGTGCCACCCGCGGGACTAGCGGGAGGGTCTCCTACAATGAGCAGTTCTTC
CDR3 protein: CATRGTSGRVSYNEQFF

J gene: TRBJ2-7
V gene: TRBV4-3
clone size: few
D gene: TRBD2
CDR3 DNA: TGCGCCAGCAGCCAAGAACGCGCGGGGGTCTCCTACGAGCAGTACTTC
CDR3 protein: CASSQERAGVSYEQYF

J gene: TRBJ1-5
V gene: TRBV28
clone size: few
D gene: .
CDR3 DNA: TGTGCCAGCAGGCCCGGACAGTTTGATCAGCCCCAGCATTTT
CDR3 protein: CASRPGQFDQPQHF

J gene: TRBJ1-1
V gene: TRBV14
clone size: few
D gene: .
CDR3 DNA: TGTGCCAGCAGCCAAAGTACAATGAACACTGAAGCTTTCTTT
CDR3 protein: CASSQSTMNTEAFF

J gene: TRBJ2-1
V gene: TRBV6-2/TRBV6-3
clone size: few
D gene: TRBD1
CDR3 DNA: TGTGCCAGCAGCCCTGGGACAGGGAAAGGTTCTAATGAGCAGTTCTTC
CDR3 protein: CASSPGTGKGSNEQFF

J gene: TRBJ1-6
V gene: TRBV6-1
clone size: .
D gene: .
CDR3 DNA: TGTGCCAGCGGTGAAGCGAACAGGGCCTTCGGGGCCCTCCACTTT
CDR3 protein: CASGEANRAFGALHF

J gene: TRBJ1-1
V gene: TRBV12-3/TRBV12-4
clone size: many
D gene: .
CDR3 DNA: TGTGCCAGCAGCCCCCATGGGACAATGAACACTGAAGCTTTCTTT
CDR3 protein: CASSPHGTMNTEAFF

J gene: TRBJ2-7
V gene: TRBV7-2
clone size: many
D gene: TRBD2
CDR3 DNA: TGTGCCAGCAGCTTAGGGGTGGCGGGAGGCTACGAGCAGTACTTC
CDR3 protein: CASSLGVAGGYEQYF

J gene: TRBJ1-6
V gene: TRBV25-1
clone size: few
D gene: TRBD1
CDR3 DNA: TGTGCCAGCAGCTCAACCGGGACAGGCGGTTCACCCCTCCACTTT
CDR3 protein: CASSSTGTGGSPLHF